The 28 T cell receptor beta chains below all came from one sample that was sequenced in a study of T cells after yellow fever vaccination. TCRdb reanalysed the 5' RACE reads using MiXCR and keeps one entry per CDR3 protein. In the table there are approximately 450,000 distinct CDR3 sequences, around a sixth of which are singletons. The source was PBMCs, collected before the yellow fever booster vaccination. All receptors come from a man aged 18 to 29 who received the YFV17D yellow fever vaccine.

By frequency in the sample, this clonotype is medium-sized. V gene TRBV7-9 combines with J gene TRBJ2-1, with 7 bases that match TRBD2. The CDR3 is made up of 15 amino acids. Germline lookup yields CDR1 SEHNR and CDR2 FQNEAQ (reference sequence). Trimming took 1 base from V and 5 from J; bases not matched to a gene: 5. The CDR3 here is CASSLVGAGNNEQFF. The CDR3, as DNA: TGTGCCAGCAGCTTAGTTGGAGCGGGGAACAATGAGCAGTTCTTC.

In this sample, this clonotype turned up a few times. This sequence joins TRBV18 and TRBJ2-3; D is uncertain. V lost 2 bases and J 4 bases, leaving 7 bases between the germline ends. Germline V gene data show CDR1 as KGHSH and CDR2 as LQKENI. This CDR3 comprises 13 residues. The CDR3 is CASSPTVADTQYF. The CDR3 DNA reads as TGTGCCAGCTCACCAACCGTGGCAGATACGCAGTATTTT. The variable domain in full, with the rest retrieved from reference TRBV18 and TRBJ2-3, is NAGVMQNPRHLVRRRGQEARLRCSPMKGHSHVYWYRQLPEEGLKFMVYLQKENIIDESGMPKERFSAEFPKEGPSILRIQQVVRGDSAAYFCASSPTVADTQYFGPGTRLTVL.

The J gene is TRBJ2-2, the V gene TRBV7-2; possible D gene TRBD2, 5 bases. Germline V gene lookup returns CDR1 SGHTA and CDR2 FQGNSA. V shed 6 bases and J shed 4 bases, with 12 bases lying between them. The CDR3 spans 14 residues. CDR3 sequence: CASSREVGTGELFF. In DNA form, the CDR3 reads TGTGCCAGCAGTCGGGAAGTAGGCACCGGGGAGCTGTTTTTT.

The chain links TRBV4-2 to TRBJ2-2, with a tentative D call TRBD1 (5 bases). The CDR3 totals 15 residues. V was pared by 1 base and J by 1 base, with 7 bases between. Germline V gives CDR1 LGHNA, CDR2 YNFKEQ. CDR3 in amino acids: CASSQGTGNTGELFF. CDR3 nucleotide sequence: TGTGCCAGCAGCCAAGGCACAGGGAACACCGGGGAGCTGTTTTTT.

This clonotype was seen at least ten times. The chain joins TRBV11-2 to TRBJ2-5, with 8 positions matching TRBD2. V lost 0 bases, J lost 4 bases, and 7 bases stayed unmatched. Germline CDR1 is SGHAT and CDR2 is FQNNGV. The CDR3 runs 16 residues. CDR3 DNA sequence: TGTGCCAGCAGCTTAGACCGGGGGGGCCTTAGAGAGACCCAGTACTTC. Its protein product is CASSLDRGGLRETQYF.

Notes on this clonotype: The junction and the germline gene differ at one end; a read error may be behind it. This chain joins TRBV7-7 and TRBJ2-5; TRBD1 matches 8 bases. This CDR3 has 13 amino acids. Looked up from germline, CDR1 is SSHAT and CDR2 is FNYEAQ (reference sequence). The CDR3 here is CASSFGRGQTQYF. The CDR3 DNA follows: TGTGCTAGCAGCTTTGGCAGGGGGCAGACCCAGTACTTC.

The chain recombines TRBV9 with TRBJ1-1, with D hard to call. Germline CDR1 reads SGDLS; CDR2 reads YYNGEE. Trimming cost V 3 bases and J 4 bases, with 13 bases left between them. The CDR3 is 14 residues long. CDR3 residues: CASSATGWGTEAFF. The CDR3 nucleotides read TGTGCCAGCAGCGCGACCGGATGGGGCACTGAAGCTTTCTTT.

There are a few counts of this clonotype. The chain carries TRBV6-1 and TRBJ2-2, with D perhaps matching TRBD1 (6 bases). Germline CDR1 is MNHNS and CDR2 is SASEGT. This CDR3 has 13 residues. V was pared by 3 bases and J by 6 bases, with 8 bases between. CDR3 in DNA: TGTGCCAGCAGTGACAGGGGTGCCGGGGAGCTGTTTTTT. Its protein product is CASSDRGAGELFF.

J is TRBJ1-1 and V is TRBV5-5; the D is unclear. With 1 base removed from V and 1 base from J, the gap between germline ends came to 8 bases. This CDR3 is built from 14 residues. CDR1 is SGHKS, CDR2 YYEKEE, per germline (reference sequence). The CDR3 DNA is TGTGCCAGCAGCTTGAGACACGCGAACACTGAAGCTTTCTTT. As protein: CASSLRHANTEAFF.

This clonotype showed up many times. The rearrangement links TRBV5-1 to TRBJ2-5, with a possible D match to TRBD2 (5 bases). CDR3 length: 14 residues. V was pared by 1 base and J by 5 bases, with 12 bases between. In germline, CDR1 is SGHRS, CDR2 YFSETQ. As DNA, the CDR3 is TGCGCCAGCAGCTTGATAGCGTTCCTGGAGACCCAGTACTTC. It is translated as CASSLIAFLETQYF.

This clonotype has a handful of counts. CDR3 coding DNA: TGTGCCAGCAGCCCTTGGACTAGCGGGGGTGAGACCCAGTACTTC. Its protein product is CASSPWTSGGETQYF. The chain combines TRBV3-1 with TRBJ2-5; 13 positions match TRBD2. This CDR3 is 15 amino acids long. V trimming: 4 bases; J trimming: 5 bases; junction bases outside the gene matches: 4. Germline loops: CDR1 LGHDT, CDR2 YNNKEL (reference sequence).

V gene TRBV5-1 combines with J gene TRBJ2-5; tentative D call: TRBD2 (5 bases). The germline V gene has CDR1 SGHRS and CDR2 YFSETQ. Deletions cut 5 bases from V and 1 base from J, with 6 bases between. The CDR3 is made up of 12 amino acids. The CDR3 spells CASRAGQETQYF. In DNA form, the CDR3 reads TGCGCCAGCAGGGCGGGCCAAGAGACCCAGTACTTC. The entire variable domain, with the rest obtained from reference TRBV5-1 and TRBJ2-5, is as follows: KAGVTQTPRYLIKTRGQQVTLSCSPISGHRSVSWYQQTPGQGLQFLFEYFSETQRNKGNFPGRFSGRQFSNSRSEMNVSTLELGDSALYLCASRAGQETQYFGPGTRLLVL.

V gene TRBV7-3 combines with J gene TRBJ1-1, with D maybe TRBD1 (6 bases). CDR3 length: 13 residues. V gave up 4 bases and J gave up 4 bases, with 10 bases separating them. CDR1 SGHTA and CDR2 FQGTGA come from the germline V gene. The CDR3 reads CASSSPGATEAFF. The CDR3 nucleotides are TGTGCCAGCAGCTCCCCAGGGGCCACTGAAGCTTTCTTT.

The genes are TRBV4-3 and TRBJ1-2; 8 bases agree with TRBD1. CDR1 is LGHNA and CDR2 is YSLEER in the germline V gene. CDR3 size: 16 residues. V lost 2 bases and J lost 5; bases outside the gene matches: 10. CDR3 in amino acids: CASSQFWGQATYGYTF. CDR3 DNA: TGCGCCAGCAGCCAATTCTGGGGACAGGCGACTTATGGCTACACCTTC.

The chain employs TRBV20-1 and TRBJ1-4; 8 bases are shared with TRBD1. CDR3 length: 13 amino acids. With V trimmed by 0 bases and J by 7 bases, 1 base remained unmatched. The germline V gene has CDR1 DFQATT and CDR2 SNEGSKA (reference sequence). CDR3 sequence: CSARETGAEKLFF. CDR3 DNA sequence: TGCAGTGCTAGAGAGACAGGGGCTGAAAAACTGTTTTTT.

The chain combines TRBV4-3 with TRBJ1-3; 8 nucleotides align to TRBD1. Germline values: CDR1 LGHNA, CDR2 YSLEER. V lost 3 bases, J lost 3 bases, and 7 bases stayed unmatched. The CDR3 is made up of 16 amino acids. CDR3 amino acids: CASSQGQDRYGNTIYF. CDR3 bases: TGCGCCAGCAGCCAGGGACAGGACCGCTATGGAAACACCATATATTTT.

Only a few counts were recorded for this clonotype. The chain joins TRBV6-2 or TRBV6-3 to TRBJ2-2; D not certain. The CDR3 consists of 14 residues. V was cut by 0 bases and J by 6 bases, with 8 bases left in between. The germline V gene encodes CDR1 MNHEY and CDR2 SVGEGT. The chain's CDR3 is CASSYSQVSGELFF. CDR3 sequence (DNA): TGTGCCAGCAGTTACTCGCAGGTCTCCGGGGAGCTGTTTTTT.

This clonotype appeared a few times. The DNA for the CDR3 is TGCGCCAGCACCCCCGGGACTAGCGGGGGGCATGAGCAGTTCTTC. Translating gives CASTPGTSGGHEQFF. The chain carries TRBV5-1 and TRBJ2-1, with 15 bases fitting TRBD2. Germline V CDR1 and CDR2: SGHRS, YFSETQ. Germline trimming cut 6 bases from V and 8 bases from J; bases unmatched to any gene: 6. CDR3 size: 15 residues. Variable domain in full (rest from reference TRBV5-1 and TRBJ2-1): KAGVTQTPRYLIKTRGQQVTLSCSPISGHRSVSWYQQTPGQGLQFLFEYFSETQRNKGNFPGRFSGRQFSNSRSEMNVSTLELGDSALYLCASTPGTSGGHEQFFGPGTRLTVL.

The chain links TRBV6-8 to TRBJ1-1; D is ambiguous. The CDR3 consists of 16 residues. Germline V gives CDR1 MNHGY, CDR2 SAAAGT. Between the trimmed V and J ends, which lost 6 bases and 1 base, there was a span of 18 bases. Here the CDR3 reads CASRPPNLLANTEAFF. CDR3 DNA sequence: TGTGCCAGCAGACCTCCTAACCTGCTGGCGAACACTGAAGCTTTCTTT.

A few counts support this clonotype. This chain links TRBV25-1 with TRBJ1-5; no definite D call. Germline-derived CDR1 and CDR2 are MGHDK and SYGVNS. V was shortened by 3 bases and J by 1 base, with 7 bases between the two germline ends. The CDR3 runs 14 residues. The CDR3 nucleotides are TGTGCCAGCAGTGAGCTCGGCAGCAATCAGCCCCAGCATTTT. It codes for CASSELGSNQPQHF.

The chain has TRBV10-3 and TRBJ1-2; TRBD1 agrees at 8 bases. This CDR3 is 16 amino acids long. Trimming at V came to 10 bases and at J to 6 bases, leaving 19 bases not matched to a gene. From germline, CDR1 is ENHRY and CDR2 SYGVKD. Here the CDR3 reads CATWPTPGGAGDGYTF. For the CDR3, the DNA is TGTGCCACCTGGCCGACCCCAGGGGGCGCGGGGGATGGCTACACCTTC.

This clonotype was observed a handful of times. The chain joins TRBV7-2 to TRBJ1-2, with a possible D match to TRBD1 (5 bases). Germline CDR1 and CDR2: SGHTA and FQGNSA. The CDR3 has 15 residues. Trimming left V 0 bases short and J 4 bases short, with 12 bases between. The CDR3 DNA reads TGTGCCAGCAGCTTAGCGGGGCGGGGGGGCTATGGCTACACCTTC. Amino acids: CASSLAGRGGYGYTF.

The V call is TRBV4-3, the J call TRBJ2-1; TRBD1 agrees at 7 bases. This CDR3 has 18 residues. Trimming took 1 base from V and 2 from J; bases not matched to a gene: 11. In germline, CDR1 is LGHNA, CDR2 YSLEER. CDR3 region: CASSQVAPGQLTYNEQFF. CDR3 sequence (DNA): TGCGCCAGCAGCCAAGTGGCCCCGGGACAGTTAACCTACAATGAGCAGTTCTTC.

The rearrangement links TRBV2 to TRBJ2-7; 14 positions agree with TRBD2. The germline gives CDR1 SNHLY, CDR2 FYNNEI. V lost 4 bases, J lost 3 bases, and 8 bases stayed unmatched. CDR3 length equals 17 residues. In nucleotides, the CDR3 is TGTGCCAGCAGTGGGAGGGGACTAGCGGGAGAAAGCTACGAGCAGTACGTC. It codes for CASSGRGLAGESYEQYV.

This clonotype was observed a handful of times. The chain recombines TRBV12-3 or TRBV12-4 with TRBJ1-5; TRBD1 is a possible D gene (6 bases). This CDR3 spans 13 amino acids. V lost 6 bases to trimming and J lost 5 bases, with 11 bases between them. DNA of the CDR3: TGTGCCAGCAGCCATGGACAGCATCAGCCCCAGCATTTT. This codes for CASSHGQHQPQHF.

This chain joins TRBV11-2 and TRBJ2-4; TRBD1 might be the D (6 bases). The length of the CDR3 is 15 residues. Deletions cut 4 bases from V and 5 bases from J, with 15 bases between. CDR1 is SGHAT, CDR2 FQNNGV, per germline. Here the CDR3 DNA reads TGTGCCAGCAGCTCGTACAGGGCTGGGGAAAACATTCAGTACTTC. Protein product: CASSSYRAGENIQYF.

The genes are TRBV5-1 and TRBJ1-1, with D perhaps TRBD1 (5 bases). CDR1 and CDR2 (germline): SGHRS, YFSETQ. CDR3 length: 16 amino acids. V was cut by 0 bases and J by 0 bases, with 12 bases left in between. This CDR3 is CASSLAGPPMNTEAFF. CDR3 nucleotides: TGCGCCAGCAGCTTGGCGGGACCTCCCATGAACACTGAAGCTTTCTTT. Together with reference TRBV5-1 and TRBJ1-1, the CDR3 gives the full variable domain: KAGVTQTPRYLIKTRGQQVTLSCSPISGHRSVSWYQQTPGQGLQFLFEYFSETQRNKGNFPGRFSGRQFSNSRSEMNVSTLELGDSALYLCASSLAGPPMNTEAFFGQGTRLTVV.

This clonotype was seen only a few times. For the CDR3, the DNA is TGCGCCAGCAGCGACCCGGAGGGGGCAAAAAACATTCAGTACTTC. Translated, it gives CASSDPEGAKNIQYF. This sequence joins TRBV5-1 and TRBJ2-4; D is possibly TRBD1 (7 bases). Trimming pared 4 bases from V and 4 bases from J, leaving 15 bases between. Per the germline V gene, CDR1 is SGHRS and CDR2 is YFSETQ. The CDR3 covers 15 residues.